Listed below are T cell receptor beta chains from one sample, sequenced in a study of beta chain features in type 1 diabetes. TCRdb's copy holds only in-frame clones and misses some; the assay was immunoSEQ multiplex PCR. This table has approximately 52,000 clones, around 60% appearing once. The sequencing sample was made of stem cell memory CD4+ T cells from blood. The receptor set was obtained from a woman aged 25-40 years with type 1 diabetes. CDR3s include the opening cysteine and the closing phenylalanine or tryptophan. Expanded clones get a size class; other rows say once, few or many, or leave the size out.

>14|few|TRBV7-9|TRBJ2-5
CASSFQTELETQYF
>14|NA|TRBV29-1|TRBJ1-3
CSVDRGGSGNTIYF
>14|NA|TRBV27|TRBJ1-2
CASTSPRANYGYTF
>11|few|TRBV20-1|TRBJ1-4
CSASLNEKLFF
>15|NA|TRBV10-2|TRBJ1-5
CASSEGGGANQPQHF
>15|once|TRBV6-5|TRBJ2-7
CASSYSNADYYEQYF
>17|NA|TRBV18|TRBJ1-5
CASSPRGEPGGNQPQHF
>14|once|TRBV6-6|TRBJ2-3
CASSNRASTDTQYF
>17|few|TRBV13|TRBJ1-1
CASSTRGGWDRATEAFF
>12|NA|TRBV6-1|TRBJ1-1
CASSQLRGTAFF
>19|NA|TRBV5-1|TRBJ2-3
CASSLSPAGTSGSEDTQYF
>15|NA|TRBV23-1|TRBJ1-1
CASSQSPPGNTEAFF
>13|few|TRBV9|TRBJ1-2
CASSVTENYGYTF
>14|NA|TRBV7-3|TRBJ1-1
CASSLGGKNTEAFF
>15|NA|TRBV11-2|TRBJ2-7
CASSLSPSGAEEQYF
>16|NA|TRBV4-1|TRBJ2-7
CASSQVEQLSSYEQYF
>16|NA|TRBV19|TRBJ2-5
CASSIDGLPGQETQYF
>13|NA|TRBV29-1|TRBJ1-3
CSVEQGSGNTIYF
>15|NA|TRBV23-1|TRBJ2-7
CASSPQGAWGCEQYF
>12|NA|TRBV11-2|TRBJ1-2
CASSLGDYGYTF
>14|NA|TRBV5-1|TRBJ2-3
CASGPSGRTDTQYF
>14|NA|TRBV21-1|TRBJ2-7
CASSKTSGPYEQYF
>19|few|TRBV21-1|TRBJ1-5
CASSPQDREAGHSNQPQHF
>15|NA|TRBV30|TRBJ1-4
CAWSGRGGGNEKLFF
>14|NA|TRBV5-1|TRBJ2-3
CASSLRGSTDTQYF
>16|NA|TRBV6-5|TRBJ1-1
CASSYSTIQLNTEAFF
>13|once|TRBV4-2|TRBJ2-7
CASSQVETYEQYF
>14|NA|TRBV11-3|TRBJ2-4
CASSPSGSKNIQYF
>16|NA|TRBV28|TRBJ2-6
CASSSNTRAGANVLTF
>16|NA|TRBV7-8|TRBJ2-4
CASSLAGGLAKNIQYF
>12|NA|TRBV7-9|TRBJ2-5
CASSFSIETQYF
>16|once|TRBV6-6|TRBJ2-5
CASSPRTSGYQETQYF
>15|NA|TRBV7-3|TRBJ2-3
CASSPTLGGTDTQYF
>13|NA|TRBV4-2|NA
CASSQEPHREQYF
>14|NA|TRBV28|TRBJ2-6
CASSTRSGANVLTF
>13|few|TRBV6-5|TRBJ1-4
CASSGQVKEKLFF
>13|NA|TRBV5-1|TRBJ1-2
CAGSYTGDYGYTF
>16|NA|TRBV9|TRBJ2-7
CASSESPGLVGDEQYF
>18|NA|TRBV7-3|TRBJ2-7
CASSLNPFTTGGYHEQYF
>13|NA|TRBV5-4|TRBJ1-2
CASSFTGLGGYTF
>14|few|TRBV2|TRBJ2-7
CASSESLASYEQYF
>15|NA|TRBV6-1|TRBJ2-3
CASSELGTGTNTQYF
>15|few|TRBV29-1|TRBJ1-2
CSVEAAGPANYGYTF
>14|NA|TRBV15|TRBJ1-1
CATSRDRGATEAFF
>14|NA|TRBV19|TRBJ2-6
CASSRVSGANVLTF